This entry lists 8 T cell receptor beta chains sequenced from one sample in a study of neoadjuvant anti-PD-1 for oral cavity cancer. Sequencing was performed with immunoSEQ multiplex PCR; in TCRdb, only in-frame clones are kept and a portion is missing. Of fewer than 90,000 clones in the sample, approximately 81% were seen once. Time point of the sample: after neoadjuvant nivolumab, at surgical resection. The specimen comprised PBMCs, sampled after nivolumab (anti-PD-1) treatment. The source of these receptors is a person between 35 and 79 years old with oral cavity squamous cell carcinoma.

This clone is deemed medium-sized. The chain is built from TRBV4-1 and TRBJ1-2, with 7 nucleotides matching TRBD1. The CDR3 runs 15 residues. J gave up 2 bases and V 3 bases, and 6 bases lay outside the gene matches. CDR1 and CDR2 (germline): MGHRA, YSYEKL. CDR3 amino acids: CASSQIQGTNYGYTF. CDR3 sequence (DNA): TGCGCCAGCAGCCAGATACAGGGGACGAACTATGGCTACACCTTC.

The rearrangement links TRBV29-1 to TRBJ2-1; 7 bases are shared with TRBD1. This CDR3 spans 14 amino acids. Trimming at V came to 7 bases and at J to 6 bases, leaving 12 bases not matched to a gene. CDR1 is SQVTM, CDR2 ANQGSEA, per germline. The CDR3 DNA reads as TGCAGCGAGATAGCAGGGGCAGGGGGCAATGAGCAGTTCTTC. Protein: CSEIAGAGGNEQFF.

This sequence joins TRBV19 and TRBJ2-1; TRBD2 matches at 12 bases. Germline CDR1 is LNHDA and CDR2 is SQIVND (reference sequence). The CDR3 sequence is 14 residues long. Germline trimming cut 8 bases from V and 7 bases from J; bases unmatched to any gene: 6. Here the CDR3 reads CASATSGRKNEQFF. The CDR3 DNA follows: TGTGCCAGTGCGACTAGCGGGAGAAAGAATGAGCAGTTCTTC.

This chain connects TRBV6-6 to TRBJ2-1, with D unresolved. CDR1 is MNHNY, CDR2 SVGAGI, per germline (reference sequence). The CDR3 has 13 residues. The V end lost 6 bases, the J end lost 6 bases, and 12 bases lay between the germline ends. CDR3: CASRARGSNEQFF. CDR3 nucleotides: TGTGCCAGCAGGGCGAGAGGTTCCAATGAGCAGTTCTTC.

The table lists this clone with a few counts. The chain is built from TRBV30 and TRBJ1-2, with TRBD1 matching over 9 bases. The ends lost 5 bases at V and 4 bases at J; junction bases unmatched: 2. CDR3 length: 12 amino acids. Looked up from germline, CDR1 is GTSNPN and CDR2 is SVGIG (reference sequence). CDR3 amino acids: CAWGDRAYGYTF. For the CDR3, the DNA is TGTGCCTGGGGGGACAGGGCCTATGGCTACACCTTC.

The genes are TRBV7-2 and TRBJ2-7; D is possibly TRBD2 (6 bases). The ends were cut back, 4 bases at V and 2 bases at J, with 12 bases in the middle. The CDR3 covers 14 residues. Looked up from germline, CDR1 is SGHTA and CDR2 is FQGNSA. CDR3 sequence: CASSSRDLTYEQYF. The DNA for the CDR3 is TGTGCCAGCAGCTCCCGGGACTTAACCTACGAGCAGTACTTC.

The chain uses TRBV14 and TRBJ2-7, with D possibly being TRBD2 (6 bases). The CDR3 has 13 amino acids. The V gene's germline CDR1 is SGHDN and CDR2 FVKESK. V was trimmed by 8 bases and J by 0 bases, leaving 11 bases between them. The CDR3, as DNA: TGTGCCAGCCGGGACTTCAACTCCTACGAGCAGTACTTC. Protein product: CASRDFNSYEQYF.

The chain joins TRBV4-1 to TRBJ2-2; D is unclear. The CDR3 contains 11 residues. Germline-derived CDR1 and CDR2 are MGHRA and YSYEKL. V was shortened by 1 base and J by 13 bases, with 7 bases between the two germline ends. CDR3 protein: CASSQGTGLFF. CDR3 coding DNA: TGCGCCAGCAGCCAAGGTACGGGGCTGTTTTTT.